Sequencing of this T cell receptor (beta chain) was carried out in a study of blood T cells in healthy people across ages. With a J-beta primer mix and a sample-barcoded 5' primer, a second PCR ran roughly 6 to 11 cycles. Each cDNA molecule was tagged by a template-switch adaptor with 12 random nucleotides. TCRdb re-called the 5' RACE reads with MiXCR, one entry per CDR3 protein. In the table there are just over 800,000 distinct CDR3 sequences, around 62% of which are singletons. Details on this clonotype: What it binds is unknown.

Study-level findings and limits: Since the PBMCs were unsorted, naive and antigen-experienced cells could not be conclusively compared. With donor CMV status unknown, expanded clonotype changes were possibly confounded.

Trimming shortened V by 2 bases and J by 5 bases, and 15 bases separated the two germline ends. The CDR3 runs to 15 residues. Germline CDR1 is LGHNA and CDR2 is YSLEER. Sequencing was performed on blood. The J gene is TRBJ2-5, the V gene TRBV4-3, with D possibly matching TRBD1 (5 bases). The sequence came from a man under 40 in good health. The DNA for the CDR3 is TGCGCCAGCAGCCAATCCAGGGCGCCTGGGGAGACCCAGTACTTC. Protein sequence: CASSQSRAPGETQYF.